The subject of this entry is one TCR beta chain. These data are taken from a study of cytomegalovirus exposure and HLA in healthy donors. Germline V gene lookup returns CDR1 LGHNA and CDR2 YNFKEQ. This CDR3 comprises 18 residues. V was pared by 0 bases and J by 2 bases, with 7 bases of the junction left unmatched. The PCR used 60 Vbeta and 13 Jbeta primers. Using immunoSEQ multiplex PCR, the repertoire was profiled, and TCRdb retains in-frame clones only, with some absent. The table includes about 190,000 clones, roughly 77% detected once. Sequenced sample: PBMCs. This clonotype originated in a man aged 30 to 45 in good health and CMV-seropositive. This chain links TRBV4-2 with TRBJ2-1; 10 nucleotides line up with TRBD2. This chain's CDR3 is CASSQDGTSVDPYNEQFF. Written as DNA, the CDR3 is TGTGCCAGCAGCCAAGACGGGACTAGCGTCGACCCCTACAATGAGCAGTTCTTC.